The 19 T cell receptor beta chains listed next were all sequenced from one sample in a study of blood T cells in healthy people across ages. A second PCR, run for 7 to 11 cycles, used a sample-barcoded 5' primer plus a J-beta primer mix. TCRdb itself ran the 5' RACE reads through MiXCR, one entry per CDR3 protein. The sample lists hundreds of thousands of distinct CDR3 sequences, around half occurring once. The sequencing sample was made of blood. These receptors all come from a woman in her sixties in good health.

CDR3 amino acids: CASSLDMAPYNEQFF. CDR3 in DNA: TGTGCCAGCAGCTTAGACATGGCTCCCTACAATGAGCAGTTCTTC. V is TRBV7-2 and J is TRBJ2-1; D gene ambiguous. The germline CDR1 and CDR2 sequences are SGHTA and FQGNSA. The CDR3 is made up of 15 amino acids. V was clipped by 1 base and J by 2 bases, with 9 bases between them.

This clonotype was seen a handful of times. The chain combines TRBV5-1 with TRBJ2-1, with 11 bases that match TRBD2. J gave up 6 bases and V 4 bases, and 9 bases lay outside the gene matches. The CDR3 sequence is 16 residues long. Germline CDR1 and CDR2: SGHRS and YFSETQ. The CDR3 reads CASSPQTSGSFNEQFF. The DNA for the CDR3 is TGCGCCAGCAGCCCTCAAACTAGCGGGAGTTTCAATGAGCAGTTCTTC. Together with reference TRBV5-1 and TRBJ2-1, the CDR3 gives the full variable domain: KAGVTQTPRYLIKTRGQQVTLSCSPISGHRSVSWYQQTPGQGLQFLFEYFSETQRNKGNFPGRFSGRQFSNSRSEMNVSTLELGDSALYLCASSPQTSGSFNEQFFGPGTRLTVL.

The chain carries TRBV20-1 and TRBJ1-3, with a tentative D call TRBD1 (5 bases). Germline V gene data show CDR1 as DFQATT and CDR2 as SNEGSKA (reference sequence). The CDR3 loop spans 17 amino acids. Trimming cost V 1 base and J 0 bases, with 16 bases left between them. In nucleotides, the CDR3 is TGCAGTGCTAGAGCTCTCGGACAAGGCTACTCTGGAAACACCATATATTTT. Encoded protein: CSARALGQGYSGNTIYF.

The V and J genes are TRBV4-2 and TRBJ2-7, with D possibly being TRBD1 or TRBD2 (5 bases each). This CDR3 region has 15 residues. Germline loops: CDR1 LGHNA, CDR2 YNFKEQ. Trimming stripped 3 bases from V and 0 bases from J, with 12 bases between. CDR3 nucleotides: TGTGCCAGCAGCCAGACGGGGCAGAGCTCCTACGAGCAGTACTTC. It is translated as CASSQTGQSSYEQYF.

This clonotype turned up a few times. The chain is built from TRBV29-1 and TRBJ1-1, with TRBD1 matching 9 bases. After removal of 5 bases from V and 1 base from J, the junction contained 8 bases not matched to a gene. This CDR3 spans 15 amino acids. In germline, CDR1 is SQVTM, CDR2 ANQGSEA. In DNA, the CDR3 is TGCAGCGTTTCTTGGGGGACAGGGTCGAACACTGAAGCTTTCTTT. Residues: CSVSWGTGSNTEAFF.

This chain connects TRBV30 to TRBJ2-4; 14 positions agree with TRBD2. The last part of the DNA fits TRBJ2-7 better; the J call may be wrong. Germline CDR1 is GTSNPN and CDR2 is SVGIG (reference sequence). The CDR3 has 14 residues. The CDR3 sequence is CASRLAGGYYEQYF. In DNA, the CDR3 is TGTGCCTCACGACTAGCGGGAGGGTACTACGAGCAGTACTTC.

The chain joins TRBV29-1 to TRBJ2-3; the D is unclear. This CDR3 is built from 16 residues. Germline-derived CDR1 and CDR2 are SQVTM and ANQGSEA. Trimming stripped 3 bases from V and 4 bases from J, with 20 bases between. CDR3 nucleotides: TGCAGCGTTGATGCCCTCAGGACCCTCCCCCCAGATACGCAGTATTTT. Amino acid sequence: CSVDALRTLPPDTQYF.

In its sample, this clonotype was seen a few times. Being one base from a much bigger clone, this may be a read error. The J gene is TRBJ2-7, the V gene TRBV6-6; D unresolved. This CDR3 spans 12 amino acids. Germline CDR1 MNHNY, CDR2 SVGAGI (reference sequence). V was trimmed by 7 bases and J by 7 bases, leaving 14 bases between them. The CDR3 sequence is CASMELWGEQYF. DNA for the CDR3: TGTGCCAGCATGGAGTTATGGGGTGAGCAGTACTTC.

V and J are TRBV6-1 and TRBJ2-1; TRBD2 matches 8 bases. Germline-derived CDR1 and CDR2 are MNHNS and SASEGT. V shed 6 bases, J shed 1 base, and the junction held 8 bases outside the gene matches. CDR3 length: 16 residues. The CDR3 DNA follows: TGTGCCAGCAGACCCCCCGGGACTAGATCCTACAATGAGCAGTTCTTC. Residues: CASRPPGTRSYNEQFF.

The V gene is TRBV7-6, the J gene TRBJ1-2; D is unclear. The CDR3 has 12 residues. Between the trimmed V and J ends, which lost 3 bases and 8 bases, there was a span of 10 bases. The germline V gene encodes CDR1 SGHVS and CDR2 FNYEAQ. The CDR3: CASSFMGGGYTF. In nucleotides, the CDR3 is TGTGCCAGCAGCTTCATGGGAGGAGGCTACACCTTC. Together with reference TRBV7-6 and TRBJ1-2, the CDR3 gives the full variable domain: GAGVSQSPRYKVTKRGQDVALRCDPISGHVSLYWYRQALGQGPEFLTYFNYEAQQDKSGLPNDRFSAERPEGSISTLTIQRTEQRDSAMYRCASSFMGGGYTFGSGTRLTVV.

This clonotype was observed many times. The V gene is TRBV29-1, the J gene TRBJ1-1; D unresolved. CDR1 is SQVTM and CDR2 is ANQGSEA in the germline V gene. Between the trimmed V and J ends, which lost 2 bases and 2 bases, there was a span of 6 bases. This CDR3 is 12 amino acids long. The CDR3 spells CSVERTNTEAFF. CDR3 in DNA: TGCAGCGTTGAAAGAACTAACACTGAAGCTTTCTTT.

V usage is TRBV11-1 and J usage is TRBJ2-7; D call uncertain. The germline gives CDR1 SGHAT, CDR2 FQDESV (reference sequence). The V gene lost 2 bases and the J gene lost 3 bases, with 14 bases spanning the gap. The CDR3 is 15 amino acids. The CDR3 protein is CASSLQEQMSYEQYF. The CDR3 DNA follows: TGTGCCAGCAGCTTACAGGAACAGATGAGCTACGAGCAGTACTTC.

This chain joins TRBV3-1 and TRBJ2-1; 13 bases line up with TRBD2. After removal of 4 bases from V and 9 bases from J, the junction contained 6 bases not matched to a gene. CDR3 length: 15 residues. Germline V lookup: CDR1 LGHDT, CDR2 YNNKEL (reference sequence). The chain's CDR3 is CASSRSGLAGSEQFF. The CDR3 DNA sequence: TGTGCCAGCAGCCGGTCGGGACTAGCGGGATCTGAGCAGTTCTTC.

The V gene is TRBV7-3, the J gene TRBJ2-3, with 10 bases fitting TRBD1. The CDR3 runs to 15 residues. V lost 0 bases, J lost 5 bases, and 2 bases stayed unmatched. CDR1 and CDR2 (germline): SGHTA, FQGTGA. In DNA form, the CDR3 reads TGTGCCAGCAGCTTAACGGACAGGGGGGGAGATACGCAGTATTTT. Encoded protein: CASSLTDRGGDTQYF.

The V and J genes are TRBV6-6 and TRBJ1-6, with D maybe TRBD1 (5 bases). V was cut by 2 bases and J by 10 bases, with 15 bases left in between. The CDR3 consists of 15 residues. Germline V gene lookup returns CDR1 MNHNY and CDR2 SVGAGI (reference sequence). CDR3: CASSYVVGEGSPLHF. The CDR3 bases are TGTGCCAGCAGTTACGTGGTAGGGGAAGGATCACCCCTCCACTTT.

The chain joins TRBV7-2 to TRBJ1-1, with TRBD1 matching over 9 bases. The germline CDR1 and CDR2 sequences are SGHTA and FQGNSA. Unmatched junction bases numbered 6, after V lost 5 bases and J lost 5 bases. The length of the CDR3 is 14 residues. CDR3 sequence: CASSRDRVRTEAFF. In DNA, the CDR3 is TGTGCCAGCAGCCGGGACAGGGTTAGGACTGAAGCTTTCTTT.

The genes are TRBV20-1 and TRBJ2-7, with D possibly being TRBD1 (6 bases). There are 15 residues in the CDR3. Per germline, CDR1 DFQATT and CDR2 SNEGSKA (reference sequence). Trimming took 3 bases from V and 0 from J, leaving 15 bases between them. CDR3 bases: TGCAGTGCTAGTGACCGCGAGGGACACTCCTACGAGCAGTACTTC. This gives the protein CSASDREGHSYEQYF.

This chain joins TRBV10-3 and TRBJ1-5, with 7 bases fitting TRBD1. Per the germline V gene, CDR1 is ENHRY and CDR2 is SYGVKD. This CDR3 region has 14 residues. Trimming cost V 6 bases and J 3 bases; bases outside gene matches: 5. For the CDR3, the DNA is TGTGCCATCAGCACTACAGGGGACAATCAGCCCCAGCATTTT. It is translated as CAISTTGDNQPQHF.

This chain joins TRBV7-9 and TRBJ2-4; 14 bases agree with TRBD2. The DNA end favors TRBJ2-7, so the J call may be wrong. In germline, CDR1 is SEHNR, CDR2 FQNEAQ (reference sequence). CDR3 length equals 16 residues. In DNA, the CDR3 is TGTGCCAGCAGCCCTAGACTAGCGGGAGGGAAGCACGAGCAGTACTTC. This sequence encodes CASSPRLAGGKHEQYF.